This T cell receptor (beta chain) was captured by sequencing in a study of read filtering for tumor transcriptome and immune sequencing. The overall study: DNase treatment preceded whole-transcriptome library preparation. Study-level results: Single-read clonotypes: about 81.9% of IR-seq clonotypes (around 3.5% of reads), more than 70% of RNA-seq clonotypes (roughly 49% of reads). Compared with RNA-seq, IR-seq gave much higher clonotype depth and reliability.

This clonotype showed up many times. Its antigen is as yet unknown. The CDR3 length is 14 residues. Germline V gene lookup returns CDR1 SQVTM and CDR2 ANQGSEA. The V and J ends lost 4 bases and 2 bases respectively, with 11 bases between them. The library was built from roughly 400 ng RNA with molecular barcoded adaptors for alpha/delta and beta/gamma chains. From the reads, TCRdb called clonotypes with MiXCR, one entry per CDR3 protein. The sample records 130,000 or so distinct CDR3 sequences, roughly 13% being singletons. This TCR was recovered from a donor aged 40 or older with multiple myeloma. This chain uses TRBV29-1 with TRBJ2-2; no reliable D call. The specimen was a population of CD138-negative cells sorted from bone marrow. The CDR3, as DNA: TGCAGCGTTGCTAGGCTCGAAAACACCGGGGAGCTGTTTTTT. Translating it yields CSVARLENTGELFF.